This T cell receptor (beta chain) was identified in a study of cytomegalovirus exposure and HLA in healthy donors. Looking at the study overall: The same platform used for the approximately 700 first-cohort repertoires was also used for the 100 to 150 validation repertoires, as a later analysis reported. Whole-study results and caveats: Specific recognition of CMV antigens was confirmed in vitro for a few chains (all CMV-associated). According to a subsequent analysis, TCR clusters from the first cohort were inclined to appear together in the roughly 110 validation repertoires.

Trimming cost V 4 bases and J 0 bases; bases outside gene matches: 4. This CDR3 region has 15 residues. Per the germline V gene, CDR1 is SGHRS and CDR2 is YFSETQ. About this clone itself: The antigen is not known. Additional DNA sequences in this sample encode the identical CDR3.

TCRdb's copy holds only in-frame clones and misses some; the assay was immunoSEQ multiplex PCR. The sample has around 250,000 clones; 90% are singletons. The sample was PBMCs. The chain employs TRBV5-1 and TRBJ1-1; 9 bases are a match to TRBD1. This receptor was taken from a woman between 18 and 30 years old in good health and CMV-seronegative. CDR3 DNA sequence: TGCGCCAGCAGCCCTTGGACAGGGGTGAACACTGAAGCTTTCTTT. This codes for CASSPWTGVNTEAFF.